Shown below are 13 T cell receptor beta chains from a single sample sequenced in a study of blood T cells in healthy people across ages. Combining a sample-barcoded 5' primer with a J-beta primer mix, a second PCR ran for about 6 to 12 cycles. TCRdb re-called the 5' RACE reads through MiXCR, storing one row per CDR3 protein. The top ten hold 7% to 9% of the sample, which has about 1.7 million distinct CDR3 sequences, over 25% seen once. The sequencing input was blood. Every receptor here comes from a woman aged 25 to 39 in good health.

This clonotype occurred a few times. J is TRBJ2-1 and V is TRBV5-1; no definite D call. The germline V gene has CDR1 SGHRS and CDR2 YFSETQ. Trimming removed 3 bases from V and 9 bases from J, with 16 bases in between. The CDR3 has 14 amino acids. The CDR3 loop reads CASSSLASSGEQFF. As DNA, the CDR3 is TGCGCCAGCAGCTCCCTCGCCTCCAGTGGTGAGCAGTTCTTC.

In this sample, this clonotype turned up a few times. The chain is built from TRBV28 and TRBJ1-2; TRBD1 aligns across 7 bases. The germline V gene encodes CDR1 MDHEN and CDR2 SYDVKM. Trimming took 3 bases from V and 2 from J; bases not matched to a gene: 6. This CDR3 contains 15 residues. In DNA form, the CDR3 reads TGTGCCAGCAGTTTTTCGGACAGGCCCAACTATGGCTACACCTTC. This encodes CASSFSDRPNYGYTF.

CDR3 region: CASSLTSGGSKQRRYF. The CDR3 DNA follows: TGTGCCAGCAGTTTAACTAGCGGGGGCTCGAAGCAAAGGCGGTACTTC. The chain couples TRBV2 to TRBJ2-5; 11 bases match TRBD2. The ends lost 5 bases at V and 13 bases at J; junction bases unmatched: 18. CDR1 is SNHLY, CDR2 FYNNEI, per germline. This CDR3 comprises 16 residues.

This sequence joins TRBV5-1 and TRBJ2-1, with 12 bases matching TRBD2. The ends lost 0 bases at V and 6 bases at J; junction bases unmatched: 7. The CDR3 is made up of 17 amino acids. Germline V gene data show CDR1 as SGHRS and CDR2 as YFSETQ. CDR3 residues: CASSLVVRTSGTNEQFF. DNA of the CDR3: TGCGCCAGCAGCTTGGTGGTCCGGACTAGCGGGACCAATGAGCAGTTCTTC.

This clonotype came up a few times. The V gene is TRBV6-2 or TRBV6-3, the J gene TRBJ2-6, with D tentatively TRBD1 (7 bases). The CDR3 spans 20 residues. Germline CDR1 MNHEY, CDR2 SVGEGT. The germline V and J ends were trimmed by 0 bases and 1 base, with 19 bases remaining between them. CDR3 loop: CASSYSISQGGRSGANVLTF. CDR3 sequence (DNA): TGTGCCAGCAGTTACTCGATTTCTCAGGGGGGCCGTTCTGGGGCCAACGTCCTGACTTTC.

This clonotype occurred a few times. This rearrangement joins TRBV27 to TRBJ2-4; the D gene is possibly TRBD2 (6 bases). The germline V gene has CDR1 MNHEY and CDR2 SMNVEV (reference sequence). V dropped 2 bases and J dropped 3 bases, with 20 bases sitting between them. CDR3 length equals 18 residues. CDR3 nucleotide sequence: TGTGCCAGCAGTTTAAGGCGGGATTACCGGGAAGGCAAAAACATTCAGTACTTC. It is translated as CASSLRRDYREGKNIQYF.

This clonotype came up many times. The CDR3 sequence is CASSQLGTRSINEQYF. In DNA, the CDR3 is TGTGCCAGCAGTCAACTGGGGACTAGATCGATCAACGAGCAGTACTTC. This chain joins TRBV2 and TRBJ2-7; 8 nucleotides align to TRBD2. CDR1 is SNHLY and CDR2 is FYNNEI in the germline V gene. V shed 5 bases, J shed 5 bases, and the junction held 14 bases outside the gene matches. The CDR3 consists of 16 residues.

The chain recombines TRBV5-1 with TRBJ2-5; 7 bases align to TRBD1. The CDR3 is 14 amino acids. Germline CDR1 and CDR2: SGHRS and YFSETQ. V lost 4 bases to trimming and J lost 3 bases; unmatched junction nucleotides: 6. DNA for the CDR3: TGCGCCAGCAGCATAGACAGGGCTGAAGAGACCCAGTACTTC. Translating it yields CASSIDRAEETQYF. Supplemented by reference TRBV5-1 and TRBJ2-5, the full variable domain reads KAGVTQTPRYLIKTRGQQVTLSCSPISGHRSVSWYQQTPGQGLQFLFEYFSETQRNKGNFPGRFSGRQFSNSRSEMNVSTLELGDSALYLCASSIDRAEETQYFGPGTRLLVL.

The V gene is TRBV9, the J gene TRBJ2-4, with no clear D. V was clipped by 0 bases and J by 0 bases, with 13 bases between them. The CDR3 covers 17 residues. The V gene's germline CDR1 is SGDLS and CDR2 YYNGEE. This chain's CDR3 is CASSVGKVTLAKNIQYF. CDR3 sequence (DNA): TGTGCCAGCAGCGTAGGTAAAGTTACCTTAGCCAAAAACATTCAGTACTTC.

Regarding this clonotype: This clone may be a read error of a much larger clone one base away. The rearrangement uses TRBV29-1 and TRBJ2-1; TRBD2 agrees at 11 bases. This CDR3 contains 14 residues. Per the germline V gene, CDR1 is SQVTM and CDR2 is ANQGSEA. The CDR3 reads CSVSLAGGYNKQFF. CDR3 sequence (DNA): TGCAGCGTGTCCCTAGCGGGGGGTTACAATAAGCAGTTCTTC.

Only a few counts were recorded for this clonotype. The rearrangement joins TRBV9 to TRBJ1-5; D is ambiguous. V was pared by 0 bases and J by 0 bases, with 4 bases between. The germline CDR1 and CDR2 sequences are SGDLS and YYNGEE. The CDR3 has 14 amino acids. For the CDR3, the DNA is TGTGCCAGCAGCGTAGATGATAGCAATCAGCCCCAGCATTTT. It specifies CASSVDDSNQPQHF.

The CDR3 bases are TGTGCCAGCAGCTCGACAGGGGAGGGCAACACTGAAGCTTTCTTT. Its protein is CASSSTGEGNTEAFF. The rearrangement links TRBV7-6 to TRBJ1-1; 8 nucleotides match TRBD1. The germline V gene has CDR1 SGHVS and CDR2 FNYEAQ. Trimming cost V 4 bases and J 2 bases; bases outside gene matches: 6. The CDR3 loop spans 15 amino acids.

This clonotype has only a few counts. DNA of the CDR3: TGTGCCAGCAGTTTTGGGGTAGAGTTCGGAAATTCACCCCTCCACTTT. Its protein is CASSFGVEFGNSPLHF. This chain links TRBV12-3 or TRBV12-4 with TRBJ1-6; D not resolved. This CDR3 comprises 16 residues. The V end was cut by 3 bases, the J end by 7 bases, with 16 bases between.